This T cell receptor beta chain was recovered during a study of blood T cells in healthy people across ages. A second PCR of 7 to 11 cycles used a sample-barcoded 5' primer and a J-beta primer mix. TCRdb independently ran MiXCR on the 5' RACE reads; one entry per CDR3 protein. The table lists hundreds of thousands of distinct CDR3 sequences, around 21% of them singletons. V was pared by 4 bases and J by 0 bases, with 16 bases between. The CDR3 is 17 residues long. Germline assignment: CDR1 SGHKS and CDR2 YYEKEE (reference sequence). Regarding the study as a whole: Naive CD4+ cell counts and diversity both ran higher in long-lived than in aged donors.

This clonotype has at least ten counts. Its specificity is not known. The genes are TRBV5-5 and TRBJ2-2; possibly TRBD2 for D (6 bases). The sequenced sample was blood. This sequence originates from a man aged 65-85 years in good health. CDR3 residues: CASSLSPGGTNTGELFF. CDR3 DNA sequence: TGTGCCAGCAGCCTCTCCCCTGGAGGGACGAACACCGGGGAGCTGTTTTTT.